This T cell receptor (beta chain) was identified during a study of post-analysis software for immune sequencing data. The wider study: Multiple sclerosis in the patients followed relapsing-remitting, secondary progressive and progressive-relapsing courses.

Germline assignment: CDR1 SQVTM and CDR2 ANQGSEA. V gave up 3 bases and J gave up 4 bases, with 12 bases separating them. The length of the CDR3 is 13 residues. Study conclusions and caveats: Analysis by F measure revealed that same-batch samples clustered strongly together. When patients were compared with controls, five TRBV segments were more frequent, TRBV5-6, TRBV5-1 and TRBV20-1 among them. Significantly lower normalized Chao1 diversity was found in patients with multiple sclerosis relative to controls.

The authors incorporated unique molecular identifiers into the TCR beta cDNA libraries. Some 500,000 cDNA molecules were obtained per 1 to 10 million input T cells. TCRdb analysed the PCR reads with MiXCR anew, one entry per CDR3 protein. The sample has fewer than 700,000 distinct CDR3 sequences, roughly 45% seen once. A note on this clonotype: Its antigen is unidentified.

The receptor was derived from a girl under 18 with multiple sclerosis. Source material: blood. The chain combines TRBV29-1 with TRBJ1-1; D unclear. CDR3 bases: TGCAGCGTTGAGAGAGGGCCGCTCACTGAAGCTTTCTTT. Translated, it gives CSVERGPLTEAFF.